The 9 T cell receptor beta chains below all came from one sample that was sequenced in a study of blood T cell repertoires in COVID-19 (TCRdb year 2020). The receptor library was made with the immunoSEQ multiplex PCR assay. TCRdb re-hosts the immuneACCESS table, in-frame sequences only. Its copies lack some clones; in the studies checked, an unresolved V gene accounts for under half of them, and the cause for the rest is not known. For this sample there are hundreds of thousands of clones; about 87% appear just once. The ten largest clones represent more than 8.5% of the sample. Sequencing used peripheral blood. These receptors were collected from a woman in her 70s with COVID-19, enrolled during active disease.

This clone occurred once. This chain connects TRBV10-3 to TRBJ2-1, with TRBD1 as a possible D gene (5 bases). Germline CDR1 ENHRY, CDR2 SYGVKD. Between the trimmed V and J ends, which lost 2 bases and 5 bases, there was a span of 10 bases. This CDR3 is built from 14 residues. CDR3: CAISEPTRDNEQFF. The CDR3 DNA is TGTGCCATCAGTGAGCCTACCAGGGACAATGAGCAGTTCTTC.

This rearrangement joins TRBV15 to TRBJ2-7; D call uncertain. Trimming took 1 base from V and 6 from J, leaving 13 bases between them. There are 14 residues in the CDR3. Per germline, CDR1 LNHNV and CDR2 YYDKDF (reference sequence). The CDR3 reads CATSRGHPQAEQYF. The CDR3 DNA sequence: TGTGCCACCAGCAGAGGGCATCCCCAGGCCGAGCAGTACTTC.

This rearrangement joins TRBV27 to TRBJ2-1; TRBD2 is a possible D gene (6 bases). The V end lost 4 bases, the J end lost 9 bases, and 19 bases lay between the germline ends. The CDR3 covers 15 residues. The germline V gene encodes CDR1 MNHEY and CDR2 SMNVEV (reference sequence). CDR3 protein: CASSSLIEGRGEQFF. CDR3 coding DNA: TGTGCCAGCAGTTCTTTAATAGAGGGGCGGGGTGAGCAGTTCTTC.

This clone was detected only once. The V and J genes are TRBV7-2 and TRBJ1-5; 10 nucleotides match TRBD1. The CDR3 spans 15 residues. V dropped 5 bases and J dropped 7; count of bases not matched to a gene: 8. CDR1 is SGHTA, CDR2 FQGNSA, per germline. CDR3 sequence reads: CASSPGTGVYQPQHF. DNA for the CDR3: TGTGCCAGCAGCCCCGGGACAGGGGTTTACCAGCCCCAGCATTTT. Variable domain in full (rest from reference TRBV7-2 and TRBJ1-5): GAGVSQSPSNKVTEKGKDVELRCDPISGHTALYWYRQSLGQGLEFLIYFQGNSAPDKSGLPSDRFSAERTGGSVSTLTIQRTQQEDSAVYLCASSPGTGVYQPQHFGDGTRLSIL.

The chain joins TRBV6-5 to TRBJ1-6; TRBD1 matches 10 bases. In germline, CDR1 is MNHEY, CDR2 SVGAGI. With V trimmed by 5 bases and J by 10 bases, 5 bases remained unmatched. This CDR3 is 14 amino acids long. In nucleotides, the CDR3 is TGTGCCAGCAGTCGACAGGGGGCTAGATCACCCCTCCACTTT. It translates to CASSRQGARSPLHF.

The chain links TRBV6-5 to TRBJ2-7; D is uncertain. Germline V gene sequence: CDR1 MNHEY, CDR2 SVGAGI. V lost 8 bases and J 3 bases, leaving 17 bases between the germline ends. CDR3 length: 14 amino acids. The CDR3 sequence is CASLLWSVGYEQYF. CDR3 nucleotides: TGTGCCAGCCTTCTCTGGAGTGTGGGCTACGAGCAGTACTTC.

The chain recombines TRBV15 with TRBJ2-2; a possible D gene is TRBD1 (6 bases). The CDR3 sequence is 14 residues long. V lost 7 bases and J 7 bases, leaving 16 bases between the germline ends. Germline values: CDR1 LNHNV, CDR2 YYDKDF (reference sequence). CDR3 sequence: CATNTRQDLGELFF. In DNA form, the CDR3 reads TGTGCCACCAACACGCGACAGGATCTCGGGGAGCTGTTTTTT.

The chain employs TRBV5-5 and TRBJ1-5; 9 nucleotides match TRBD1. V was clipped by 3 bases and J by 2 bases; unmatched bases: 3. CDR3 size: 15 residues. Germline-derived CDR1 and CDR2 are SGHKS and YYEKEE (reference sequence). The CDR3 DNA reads TGTGCCAGCAGCTCCCGGGACAGGGGCAATCAGCCCCAGCATTTT. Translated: CASSSRDRGNQPQHF.

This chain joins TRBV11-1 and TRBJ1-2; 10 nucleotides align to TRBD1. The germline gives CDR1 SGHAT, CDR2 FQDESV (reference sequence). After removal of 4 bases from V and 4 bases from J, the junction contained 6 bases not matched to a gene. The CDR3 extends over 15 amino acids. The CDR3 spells CASSSRTGGSYGYTF. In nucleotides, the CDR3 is TGTGCCAGCAGCTCCAGGACAGGGGGAAGCTATGGCTACACCTTC.